This entry lists 9 T cell receptor beta chains sequenced from one sample in a study of T cells in Graves' hyperthyroidism and ophthalmopathy. Researchers amplified the TCR beta CDR3 regions from RNA transcripts. In the first-round RT-PCR of the TCR CDR3, the HTBI primer set was used. From the multiplex PCR reads, TCRdb called clonotypes with MiXCR, one entry per CDR3 protein. The sample shows approximately 300,000 distinct CDR3 sequences, approximately 18% of them seen only once. The specimen was blood. The receptor source for this set is a man aged 50-60 years with Graves' ophthalmopathy.

This clonotype was counted many times. The chain carries TRBV27 and TRBJ2-1; the D is unclear. Germline V CDR1 and CDR2: MNHEY, SMNVEV (reference sequence). The CDR3 has 16 amino acids. V lost 6 bases to trimming and J lost 0 bases, with 15 bases between them. The DNA of the CDR3 is TGTGCCAGCAGCCGTCCCAAGCAAAGCTCCTACAATGAGCAGTTCTTC. This gives the protein CASSRPKQSSYNEQFF.

The rearrangement links TRBV19 to TRBJ2-5; no firm D call. Germline assignment: CDR1 LNHDA and CDR2 SQIVND (reference sequence). The CDR3 has 13 residues. Between the trimmed V and J ends, which lost 3 bases and 4 bases, there was a span of 9 bases. CDR3 protein: CASSILVGETQYF. Written as DNA, the CDR3 is TGTGCCAGTAGTATCCTAGTAGGAGAGACCCAGTACTTC.

This clonotype occurred many times. V gene TRBV5-1 combines with J gene TRBJ1-6, with TRBD1 matching 8 bases. From germline, CDR1 is SGHRS and CDR2 YFSETQ. V dropped 0 bases and J dropped 6; count of bases not matched to a gene: 8. The CDR3 contains 17 residues. The CDR3 DNA follows: TGCGCCAGCAGCTTGGAAGGGACAGGCGGGAGTAATTCACCCCTCCACTTT. Translating gives CASSLEGTGGSNSPLHF. Full variable domain (rest looked up from reference TRBV5-1 and TRBJ1-6): KAGVTQTPRYLIKTRGQQVTLSCSPISGHRSVSWYQQTPGQGLQFLFEYFSETQRNKGNFPGRFSGRQFSNSRSEMNVSTLELGDSALYLCASSLEGTGGSNSPLHFGNGTRLTVT.

Many counts were recorded for this clonotype. The rearrangement joins TRBV6-1 to TRBJ1-5; 11 bases agree with TRBD1. Trimming removed 5 bases from V and 7 bases from J; junction bases left unmatched: 10. CDR3 length: 16 amino acids. Germline V lookup: CDR1 MNHNS, CDR2 SASEGT. The CDR3: CASSSIGQGARQPQHF. The CDR3 region has the DNA TGTGCCAGCAGTTCAATCGGACAGGGGGCTCGGCAGCCCCAGCATTTT.

The J gene is TRBJ2-1, the V gene TRBV6-1, with D perhaps TRBD1 or TRBD2 (5 bases each). Germline assignment: CDR1 MNHNS and CDR2 SASEGT. The CDR3 is 14 amino acids. Trimming took off 7 bases at V and 9 bases at J, with 19 bases between the two ends. CDR3 residues: CASTSRRGRGEQFF. DNA of the CDR3: TGTGCCAGCACCTCCCGCCGGGGACGGGGTGAGCAGTTCTTC.

In its sample, this clonotype was seen a few times. This chain joins TRBV19 and TRBJ2-7; D ambiguous. There are 15 residues in the CDR3. From germline, CDR1 is LNHDA and CDR2 SQIVND (reference sequence). V lost 5 bases and J lost 4, with 18 bases in between. CDR3 nucleotides: TGTGCCAGTAGTCACGGCACGGAATTGGTTTACGAGCAGTACTTC. Its protein is CASSHGTELVYEQYF.

This clonotype has just a few counts. The chain combines TRBV30 with TRBJ2-2; D is possibly TRBD1 (8 bases). This CDR3 has 16 amino acids. Per the germline V gene, CDR1 is GTSNPN and CDR2 is SVGIG (reference sequence). Trimming took 5 bases from V and 6 from J, leaving 22 bases between them. The CDR3 here is CAWGDGQGGSPGELFF. The CDR3 coding sequence is TGTGCCTGGGGGGATGGACAGGGAGGGTCTCCCGGGGAGCTGTTTTTT.

This clonotype was counted at least ten times. The CDR3 nucleotides are TGTGCCTGGAGGGGGGGCACAGGGGCAAATCAGCCCCAGCATTTT. Translated: CAWRGGTGANQPQHF. V is TRBV30 and J is TRBJ1-5; 7 bases fit TRBD1. Germline V gene sequence: CDR1 GTSNPN, CDR2 SVGIG (reference sequence). This CDR3 has 15 residues. The V gene end was trimmed by 3 bases and the J gene end by 4 bases; junction bases not matched to a gene: 9.

The chain has TRBV6-1 and TRBJ2-5; TRBD2 agrees at 7 bases. Trimming removed 3 bases from V and 4 bases from J; junction bases left unmatched: 8. This CDR3 has 15 amino acids. Per the germline V gene, CDR1 is MNHNS and CDR2 is SASEGT. CDR3 sequence reads: CASSDGGRARETQYF. CDR3 in DNA: TGTGCCAGCAGTGACGGGGGGAGGGCACGAGAGACCCAGTACTTC.